This is a list of T cell receptor beta chains from one sample in a study of CD8 T cell repertoires and HIV-1 epitope variants. The antigens these receptors bind are not known. Assay used: immunoSEQ multiplex PCR; TCRdb lists only in-frame clones, some missing. The sample carries fewer than 6,000 clones, 55% to 70% recorded once. Sequenced sample: cultured CD8+ T cells derived from PBMCs. These receptors came from a male donor with HIV. CDR3s include the opening cysteine and the closing phenylalanine or tryptophan. Each record gives: J gene, D gene, clone size, V gene, CDR3 DNA, CDR3 protein. D genes are given only for firm matches. Size tells how often a clone was seen (once, few, many) or the class of an expanded clone, and some rows leave it out.

TRBJ2-3,NA,NA,TRBV5-5,TGTGCCAGCAGCTTATGGGGACCCACAGATACGCAGTATTTT,CASSLWGPTDTQYF
TRBJ1-2,NA,NA,TRBV13,TGTGCCAGCAGCTTCGCGGACAGCTTCTATGGCTACACCTTC,CASSFADSFYGYTF
TRBJ2-6,NA,NA,TRBV5-4,TGTGCCAGCATAGGGTTCGTACCAGACAAAGTCGGGCCATTC,CASIGFVPDKVGPF
TRBJ1-1,TRBD1,few,TRBV6-5,TGTGCCAGCAGTTACCCGGGACAGGGGATTTACCAAGCTTTCTTT,CASSYPGQGIYQAFF
TRBJ2-7,TRBD1,NA,TRBV6-1,TGTGCCAGCAGTTGGGCCGGACAGGGTACCTACGAGCAGTACTTC,CASSWAGQGTYEQYF
TRBJ2-1,NA,NA,TRBV15,TGTGCCACCAGCAGAGCTCTCCCCCGGGTTTTGACTGACAATGAGCAGTTCTTC,CATSRALPRVLTDNEQFF
TRBJ1-2,NA,NA,TRBV5-4,TGTGCCAGCAGCTTGGTCACAGGGACTAACTATGGCTACACCTTC,CASSLVTGTNYGYTF
TRBJ2-5,TRBD1,NA,TRBV18,TGTGCCAGCTCACTACAGGGGGCCCTGGAGACCCAGTACTTC,CASSLQGALETQYF
TRBJ2-1,TRBD2,NA,TRBV5-5,TGTGCCAGCAGCTTGGATCAGGGAGGGAATGAGCAGTTCTTC,CASSLDQGGNEQFF
TRBJ1-5,NA,NA,TRBV28,TGTGCCAGCAGTTTGGGGAGGACGGTGGGCAATCAGCCCCAGCATTTT,CASSLGRTVGNQPQHF
TRBJ2-6,NA,few,TRBV19,TGTGCCAGTAGTATAGATCAGGGGTCTGGGGCCAACGTCCTGACTTTC,CASSIDQGSGANVLTF
TRBJ1-5,NA,few,TRBV28,TGTGCCAGCACCACACCCAGGGGGCCCCAGCATTTT,CASTTPRGPQHF
TRBJ1-1,TRBD1,once,TRBV7-9,TGTGCCAGCAGCCCCCCGGGACAGGGGTGGTCTGAAGCTTTCTTT,CASSPPGQGWSEAFF